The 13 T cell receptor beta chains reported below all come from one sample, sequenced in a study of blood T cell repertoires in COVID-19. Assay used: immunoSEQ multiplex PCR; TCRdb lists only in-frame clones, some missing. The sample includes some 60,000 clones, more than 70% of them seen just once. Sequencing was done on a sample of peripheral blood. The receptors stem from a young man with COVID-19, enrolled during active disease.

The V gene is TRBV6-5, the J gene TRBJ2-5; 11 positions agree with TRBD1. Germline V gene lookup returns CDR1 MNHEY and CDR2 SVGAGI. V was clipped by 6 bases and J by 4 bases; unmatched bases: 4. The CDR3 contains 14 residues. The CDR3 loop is CASRTDRGRETQYF. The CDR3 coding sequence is TGTGCCAGCAGGACGGACAGGGGGCGAGAGACCCAGTACTTC.

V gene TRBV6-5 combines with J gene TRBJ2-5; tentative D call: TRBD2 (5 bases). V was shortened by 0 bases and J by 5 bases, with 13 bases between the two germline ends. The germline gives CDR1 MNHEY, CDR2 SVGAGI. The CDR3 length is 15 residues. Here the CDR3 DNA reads TGTGCCAGCAGTTACTCGACGGGGTTTGGGGAGACCCAGTACTTC. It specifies CASSYSTGFGETQYF.

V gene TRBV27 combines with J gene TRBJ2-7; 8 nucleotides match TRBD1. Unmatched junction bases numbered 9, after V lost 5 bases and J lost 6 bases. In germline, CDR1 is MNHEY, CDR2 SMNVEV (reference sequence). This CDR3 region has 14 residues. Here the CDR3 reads CASSIRQGFGEQYF. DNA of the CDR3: TGTGCCAGCAGTATAAGACAGGGGTTTGGCGAGCAGTACTTC.

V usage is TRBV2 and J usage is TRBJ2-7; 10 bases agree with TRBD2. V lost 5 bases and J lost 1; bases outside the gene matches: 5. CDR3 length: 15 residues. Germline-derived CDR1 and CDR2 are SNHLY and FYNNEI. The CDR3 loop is CASSPASGSSYEQYF. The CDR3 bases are TGTGCCAGCAGTCCTGCTAGCGGGAGTTCCTACGAGCAGTACTTC.

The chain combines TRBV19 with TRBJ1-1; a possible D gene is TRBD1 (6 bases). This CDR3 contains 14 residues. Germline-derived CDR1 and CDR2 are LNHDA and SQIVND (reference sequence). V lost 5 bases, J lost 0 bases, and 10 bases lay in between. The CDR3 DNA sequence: TGTGCCAGTAGTGAGGACAGAGTGAACACTGAAGCTTTCTTT. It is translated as CASSEDRVNTEAFF.

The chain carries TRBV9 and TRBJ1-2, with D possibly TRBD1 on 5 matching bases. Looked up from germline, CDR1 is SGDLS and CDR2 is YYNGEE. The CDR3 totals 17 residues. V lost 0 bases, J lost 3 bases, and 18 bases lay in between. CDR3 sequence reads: CASSVGGAAGGDYGYTF. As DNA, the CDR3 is TGTGCCAGCAGCGTAGGGGGTGCTGCCGGGGGTGACTATGGCTACACCTTC.

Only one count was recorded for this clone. The CDR3 protein is CASSTYRGQENEKLFF. CDR3 DNA sequence: TGTGCCAGCAGCACCTATCGGGGACAGGAGAATGAAAAACTGTTTTTT. This chain uses TRBV7-9 with TRBJ1-4; TRBD1 matches 8 bases. Germline CDR1 reads SEHNR; CDR2 reads FQNEAQ (reference sequence). Losses at the gene ends were 5 bases for V and 5 bases for J; bases not matched to a gene: 10. The CDR3 length is 16 residues.

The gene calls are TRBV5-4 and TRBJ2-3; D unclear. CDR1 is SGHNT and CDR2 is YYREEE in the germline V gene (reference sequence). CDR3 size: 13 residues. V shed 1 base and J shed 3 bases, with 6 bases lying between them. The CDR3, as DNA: TGTGCCAGCAGCTTGCCCTCGACAGATACGCAGTATTTT. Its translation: CASSLPSTDTQYF.

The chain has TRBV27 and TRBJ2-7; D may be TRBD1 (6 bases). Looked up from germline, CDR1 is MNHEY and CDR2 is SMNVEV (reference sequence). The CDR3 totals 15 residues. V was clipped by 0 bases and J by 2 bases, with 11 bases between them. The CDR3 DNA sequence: TGTGCCAGCAGTTTATCTGGGCAGGGGACCTACGAGCAGTACTTC. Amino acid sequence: CASSLSGQGTYEQYF.

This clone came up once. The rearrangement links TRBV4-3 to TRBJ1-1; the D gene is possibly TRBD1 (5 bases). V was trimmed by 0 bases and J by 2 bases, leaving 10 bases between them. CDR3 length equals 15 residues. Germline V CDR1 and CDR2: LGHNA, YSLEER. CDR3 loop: CASSQDVGHNTEAFF. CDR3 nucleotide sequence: TGCGCCAGCAGCCAAGATGTGGGGCATAACACTGAAGCTTTCTTT.

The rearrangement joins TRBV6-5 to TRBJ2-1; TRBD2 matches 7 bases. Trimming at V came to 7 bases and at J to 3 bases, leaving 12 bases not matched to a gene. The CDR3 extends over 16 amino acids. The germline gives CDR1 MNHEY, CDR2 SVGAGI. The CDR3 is CASNYFGGSYYNEQFF. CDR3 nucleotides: TGTGCCAGCAATTATTTTGGCGGGAGTTACTACAATGAGCAGTTCTTC.

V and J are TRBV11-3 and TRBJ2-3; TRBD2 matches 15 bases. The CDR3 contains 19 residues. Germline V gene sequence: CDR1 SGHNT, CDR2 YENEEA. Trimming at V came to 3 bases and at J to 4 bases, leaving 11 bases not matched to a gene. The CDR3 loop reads CASSFGLAGGPALPDTQYF. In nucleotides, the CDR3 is TGTGCCAGCAGCTTCGGACTAGCGGGAGGGCCTGCTCTCCCAGATACGCAGTATTTT. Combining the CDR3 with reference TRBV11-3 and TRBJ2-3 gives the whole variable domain EAGVVQSPRYKIIEKKQPVAFWCNPISGHNTLYWYLQNLGQGPELLIRYENEEAVDDSQLPKDRFSAERLKGVDSTLKIQPAELGDSAVYLCASSFGLAGGPALPDTQYFGPGTRLTVL.

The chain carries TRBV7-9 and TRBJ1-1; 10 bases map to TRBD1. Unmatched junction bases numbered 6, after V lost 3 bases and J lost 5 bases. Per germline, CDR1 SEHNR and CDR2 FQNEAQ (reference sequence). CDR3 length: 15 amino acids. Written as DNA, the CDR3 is TGTGCCAGCAGCTTTGGGGACAGGGGTTTGACTGAAGCTTTCTTT. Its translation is CASSFGDRGLTEAFF.